The 20 T cell receptor beta chains below were found in one sample sequenced in a study of shared clonotypes between healthy human individuals. Produced via immunoSEQ multiplex PCR; TCRdb's table is partial and in-frame only. The sample includes around 2.5 million clones, approximately 93% of them seen just once. Sequencing input: naive CD4+ T cells from PBMCs. Regarding subset: CD45RA+ positively selected. Source of these receptors: a man between 18 and 29 years old in good health. Some clones in this sample may be carry-over from other donors' samples.

The rearrangement uses TRBV15 and TRBJ2-7; 8 positions agree with TRBD1. V lost 3 bases to trimming and J lost 2 bases; unmatched junction nucleotides: 9. CDR3 length: 16 amino acids. From germline, CDR1 is LNHNV and CDR2 YYDKDF (reference sequence). This CDR3 is CATSSLDRGPPYEQYF. Written as DNA, the CDR3 is TGTGCCACCAGCAGCCTTGACAGGGGCCCTCCCTACGAGCAGTACTTC.

This sequence joins TRBV27 and TRBJ1-2, with D possibly being TRBD1 (5 bases). V dropped 6 bases and J dropped 0 bases, with 14 bases sitting between them. Germline V gene sequence: CDR1 MNHEY, CDR2 SMNVEV (reference sequence). This CDR3 is 15 amino acids long. CDR3 amino acids: CASRSQGASNYGYTF. Here the CDR3 DNA reads TGTGCCAGCAGATCCCAGGGAGCCTCTAACTATGGCTACACCTTC.

This sequence joins TRBV9 and TRBJ2-4; 14 bases align to TRBD2. V lost 7 bases to trimming and J lost 7 bases; unmatched junction nucleotides: 10. This CDR3 spans 16 amino acids. Germline CDR1 and CDR2: SGDLS and YYNGEE. The CDR3 bases are TGTGCCAGCTCTCGACTAGCGGGAGGGCCGTGGAACATTCAGTACTTC. Encoded protein: CASSRLAGGPWNIQYF.

V and J are TRBV28 and TRBJ1-2, with no clear D. The V gene lost 6 bases and the J gene lost 1 base, with 6 bases spanning the gap. The germline V gene encodes CDR1 MDHEN and CDR2 SYDVKM. CDR3 size: 12 residues. The CDR3 here is CASRDLNYGYTF. The CDR3 bases are TGTGCCAGCAGGGACCTTAACTATGGCTACACCTTC.

This sequence joins TRBV2 and TRBJ1-2; no definite D call. The germline CDR1 and CDR2 sequences are SNHLY and FYNNEI. V gave up 6 bases and J gave up 4 bases, with 12 bases separating them. The CDR3 runs to 13 residues. The CDR3 DNA reads TGTGCCAGCAGGACACAGCGCTCCTATGGCTACACCTTC. Protein product: CASRTQRSYGYTF.

As to this clone: The sample has other DNA sequences that encode this CDR3 too. The rearrangement joins TRBV18 to TRBJ1-5, with 10 nucleotides matching TRBD1. The CDR3 has 16 residues. CDR1 is KGHSH and CDR2 is LQKENI in the germline V gene. With V trimmed by 3 bases and J by 2 bases, 4 bases remained unmatched. CDR3 region: CASSPAGTGGNQPQHF. The CDR3 coding sequence is TGTGCCAGCTCACCTGCCGGGACAGGGGGCAATCAGCCCCAGCATTTT.

The chain uses TRBV5-1 and TRBJ1-4, with D uncertain. CDR3 size: 13 residues. Germline CDR1 is SGHRS and CDR2 is YFSETQ. V was pared by 0 bases and J by 8 bases, with 8 bases between. CDR3 protein: CASSLASYEKLFF. The CDR3 DNA is TGCGCCAGCAGCTTGGCGTCATACGAAAAACTGTTTTTT.

On this clone itself: Other DNA sequences in this specimen translate into the identical CDR3. The gene calls are TRBV5-1 and TRBJ2-1; TRBD2 aligns across 10 bases. Germline V CDR1 and CDR2: SGHRS, YFSETQ. This CDR3 spans 15 amino acids. The V segment lost 4 bases and the J segment 2 bases; nucleotides outside the gene matches: 3. The CDR3 here is CASSRLAGTYNEQFF. CDR3 sequence (DNA): TGCGCCAGCAGCCGACTAGCGGGCACCTACAATGAGCAGTTCTTC.

The sample holds one count of this clone. Its ends do not fully match the called genes, so a read error is possible. This chain connects TRBV5-1 to TRBJ2-3; 13 bases are shared with TRBD2. Germline V gene sequence: CDR1 SGHRS, CDR2 YFSETQ. This CDR3 comprises 14 residues. This CDR3 is CASSLDPGLAGTLF. DNA of the CDR3: TGCGCCAGCAGCTTGGACCCGGGACTAGCGGGGACTCTTTTT. Based on the CDR3 plus reference TRBV5-1 and TRBJ2-3, the full variable domain is KAGVTQTPRYLIKTRGQQVTLSCSPISGHRSVSWYQQTPGQGLQFLFEYFSETQRNKGNFPGRFSGRQFSNSRSEMNVSTLELGDSALYLCASSLDPGLAGTLFGPGTRLTVL.

The chain is built from TRBV6-5 and TRBJ1-1; a weak D match, TRBD1 (5 bases). The CDR3 has 11 residues. The germline V and J ends were trimmed by 5 bases and 11 bases, with 12 bases remaining between them. Looked up from germline, CDR1 is MNHEY and CDR2 is SVGAGI. This chain's CDR3 is CASSERQSAFF. The CDR3 DNA reads as TGTGCCAGCAGTGAACGACAGTCCGCTTTCTTT.

The chain is built from TRBV14 and TRBJ2-7; D not resolved. Germline V gives CDR1 SGHDN, CDR2 FVKESK. V was shortened by 8 bases and J by 2 bases, with 10 bases between the two germline ends. The CDR3 is made up of 12 amino acids. The CDR3 nucleotides are TGTGCCAGCGGGCAGTTGACCTACGAGCAGTACTTC. Protein product: CASGQLTYEQYF.

The CDR3 loop reads CASSLYGVTYEQYF. Here the CDR3 DNA reads TGTGCCAGCAGTTTATACGGCGTCACCTACGAGCAGTACTTC. The rearrangement joins TRBV28 to TRBJ2-7; D uncertain. Per germline, CDR1 MDHEN and CDR2 SYDVKM. This CDR3 has 14 residues. Deletions cut 1 base from V and 2 bases from J, with 9 bases between.

V gene TRBV7-3 combines with J gene TRBJ2-5; a possible D gene is TRBD1 (6 bases). The CDR3 sequence is 14 residues long. V was shortened by 3 bases and J by 0 bases, with 8 bases between the two germline ends. Germline loops: CDR1 SGHTA, CDR2 FQGTGA. CDR3 DNA: TGTGCCAGCAGCTTTAAGGGGGACCAAGAGACCCAGTACTTC. Protein: CASSFKGDQETQYF.

This sequence joins TRBV27 and TRBJ2-1, with D perhaps matching TRBD2 (6 bases). V was pared by 8 bases and J by 4 bases, with 15 bases between. The CDR3 is 14 residues long. Germline values: CDR1 MNHEY, CDR2 SMNVEV (reference sequence). The CDR3 protein is CASRLASPYNEQFF. For the CDR3, the DNA is TGTGCCAGCCGGCTAGCGTCCCCGTACAATGAGCAGTTCTTC.

The chain combines TRBV5-1 with TRBJ2-7; D possibly uses TRBD1 or TRBD2 (5 bases each). V lost 0 bases to trimming and J lost 6 bases, with 13 bases between them. CDR3 length equals 14 residues. Germline CDR1 reads SGHRS; CDR2 reads YFSETQ. DNA of the CDR3: TGCGCCAGCAGCTTGGGTGGGCATGGGGGCGAGCAGTACTTC. It encodes CASSLGGHGGEQYF.

CDR3 in amino acids: CASKERSSTDTQYF. CDR3 nucleotide sequence: TGTGCCAGTAAGGAGCGTTCTAGCACAGATACGCAGTATTTT. This chain uses TRBV19 with TRBJ2-3; D not certain. The CDR3 is 14 residues long. Deletions cut 7 bases from V and 0 bases from J, with 11 bases between. The germline V gene has CDR1 LNHDA and CDR2 SQIVND (reference sequence). Based on the CDR3 plus reference TRBV19 and TRBJ2-3, the full variable domain is DGGITQSPKYLFRKEGQNVTLSCEQNLNHDAMYWYRQDPGQGLRLIYYSQIVNDFQKGDIAEGYSVSREKKESFPLTVTSAQKNPTAFYLCASKERSSTDTQYFGPGTRLTVL.

Points on this clone: Other DNA variants within this sample encode the same CDR3. The rearrangement joins TRBV5-1 to TRBJ2-3; D gene uncertain. Germline CDR1 reads SGHRS; CDR2 reads YFSETQ. The ends were cut back, 0 bases at V and 0 bases at J, with 8 bases in the middle. The CDR3 runs to 15 residues. The CDR3 loop is CASSLVDGSTDTQYF. The CDR3 DNA reads TGCGCCAGCAGCTTGGTAGACGGGAGCACAGATACGCAGTATTTT.

This rearrangement joins TRBV5-1 to TRBJ2-1; D unresolved. The V gene lost 3 bases and the J gene lost 0 bases, with 16 bases spanning the gap. The CDR3 is 17 amino acids. Germline V gene data show CDR1 as SGHRS and CDR2 as YFSETQ. The CDR3 here is CASSSWQPVSSYNEQFF. The CDR3, as DNA: TGCGCCAGCAGCTCCTGGCAACCGGTAAGCTCCTACAATGAGCAGTTCTTC.

The chain has TRBV9 and TRBJ1-3; D not certain. Germline-derived CDR1 and CDR2 are SGDLS and YYNGEE. This CDR3 contains 14 residues. V was cut by 0 bases and J by 8 bases, with 12 bases left in between. CDR3 nucleotide sequence: TGTGCCAGCAGCGTAGGGGGAAATGGTGACACCATATATTTT. It codes for CASSVGGNGDTIYF.

Here the CDR3 DNA reads TGTGCTAGGGGATGCATCCTAAAAACAGGTCACCAAGAGACCCAGTACTTC. It codes for CARGCILKTGHQETQYF. V gene TRBV12-5 combines with J gene TRBJ2-5, with a tentative D call TRBD1 (5 bases). CDR3 length: 17 residues. The V gene's germline CDR1 is LGHNT and CDR2 FRNRAP. V shed 9 bases and J shed 0 bases, with 23 bases lying between them.